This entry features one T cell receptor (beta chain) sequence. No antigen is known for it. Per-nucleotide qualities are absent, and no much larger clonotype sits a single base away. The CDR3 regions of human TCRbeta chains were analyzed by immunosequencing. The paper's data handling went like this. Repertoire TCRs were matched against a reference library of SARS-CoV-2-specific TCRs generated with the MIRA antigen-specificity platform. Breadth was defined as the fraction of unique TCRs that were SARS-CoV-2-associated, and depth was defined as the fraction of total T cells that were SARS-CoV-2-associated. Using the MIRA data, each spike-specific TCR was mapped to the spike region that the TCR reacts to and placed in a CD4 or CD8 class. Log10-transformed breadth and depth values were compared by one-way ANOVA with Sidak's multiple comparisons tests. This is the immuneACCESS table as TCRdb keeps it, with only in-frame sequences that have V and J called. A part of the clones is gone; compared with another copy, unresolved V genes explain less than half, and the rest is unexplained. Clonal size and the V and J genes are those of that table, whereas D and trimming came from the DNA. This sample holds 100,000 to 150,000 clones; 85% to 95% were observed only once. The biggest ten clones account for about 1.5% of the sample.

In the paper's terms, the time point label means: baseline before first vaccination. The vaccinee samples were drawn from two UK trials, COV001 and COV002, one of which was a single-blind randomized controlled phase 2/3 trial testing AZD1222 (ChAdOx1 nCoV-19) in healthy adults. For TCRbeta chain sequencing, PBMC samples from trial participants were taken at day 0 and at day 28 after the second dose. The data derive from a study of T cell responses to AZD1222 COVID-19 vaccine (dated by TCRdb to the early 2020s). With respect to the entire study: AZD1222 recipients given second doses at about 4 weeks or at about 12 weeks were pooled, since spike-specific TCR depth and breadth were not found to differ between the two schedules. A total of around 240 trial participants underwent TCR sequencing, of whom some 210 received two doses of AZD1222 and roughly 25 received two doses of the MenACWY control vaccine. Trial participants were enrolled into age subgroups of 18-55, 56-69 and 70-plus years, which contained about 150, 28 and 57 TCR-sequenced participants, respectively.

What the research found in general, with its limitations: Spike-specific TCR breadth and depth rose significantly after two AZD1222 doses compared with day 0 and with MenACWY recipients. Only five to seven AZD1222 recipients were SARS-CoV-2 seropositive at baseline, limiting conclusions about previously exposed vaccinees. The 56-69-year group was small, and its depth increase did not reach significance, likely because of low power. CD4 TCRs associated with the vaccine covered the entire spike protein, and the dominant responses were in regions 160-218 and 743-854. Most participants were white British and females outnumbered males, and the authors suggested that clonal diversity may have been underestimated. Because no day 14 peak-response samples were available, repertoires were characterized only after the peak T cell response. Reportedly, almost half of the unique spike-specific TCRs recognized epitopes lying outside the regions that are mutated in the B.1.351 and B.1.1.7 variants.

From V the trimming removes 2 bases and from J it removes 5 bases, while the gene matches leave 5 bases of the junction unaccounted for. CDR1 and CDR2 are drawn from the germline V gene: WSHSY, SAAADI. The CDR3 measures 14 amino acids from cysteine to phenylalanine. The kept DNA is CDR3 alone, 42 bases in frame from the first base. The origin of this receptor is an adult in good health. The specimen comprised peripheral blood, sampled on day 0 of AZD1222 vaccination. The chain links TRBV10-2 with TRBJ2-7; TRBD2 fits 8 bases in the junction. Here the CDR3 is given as CASSEPGGPHEQYF. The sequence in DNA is TGCGCCAGCAGTGAGCCGGGGGGGCCCCACGAGCAGTACTTC.